This T cell receptor (beta chain) stems from a study of cytomegalovirus exposure and HLA in healthy donors. The PCR contained 60 Vbeta and 13 Jbeta primers. Clones were sequenced by immunoSEQ multiplex PCR, and TCRdb holds only the in-frame ones, with some missing. The table has about 160,000 clones, about 80% seen once. General study results and limits: TCR beta V- and J-gene trimming, according to a later analysis, was linked to a missense DCLRE1C variant. Productive status was seen about 87% or about 30% of the time for most TCR beta V segments in an earlier analysis.

In regard to this clone: Its specificity is unknown.

Germline assignment: CDR1 MNHEY and CDR2 SVGAGI. The CDR3 is made up of 15 amino acids. V shed 6 bases, J shed 4 bases, and the junction held 4 bases outside the gene matches. The receptor was isolated from a middle-aged man in good health and CMV-seronegative. The chain combines TRBV6-5 with TRBJ2-5, with 14 nucleotides matching TRBD2. Sequenced input: PBMCs. In DNA, the CDR3 is TGTGCCAGCAGCCGGACTAGCGGGAGGATAGAGACCCAGTACTTC. Amino acids: CASSRTSGRIETQYF.